This record covers a single TCR beta chain. Its cognate antigen is unknown. Approximately 9.2 milliliters was the volume of peripheral blood drawn from each donor. These data come from a study of blood T cells in healthy people across ages. Study conclusions and caveats: It was found that TCR beta diversity correlated strongly with the percentage of naive T cells.

The authors ran a second PCR of roughly 6 to 12 cycles using a sample-barcoded 5' primer and a J-beta primer mix. A tag from a template-switch adaptor with 12 random nucleotides marked each cDNA molecule. TCRdb reprocessed the 5' RACE reads via MiXCR and lists one record per CDR3 protein. The sample contains 1.5 million or so distinct CDR3 sequences, roughly 40% of which appear only once. Trimming took off 2 bases at V and 8 bases at J, with 16 bases between the two ends. The CDR3 is 16 amino acids. From germline, CDR1 is MNHNS and CDR2 SASEGT. The chain carries TRBV6-1 and TRBJ1-6, with TRBD1 as a possible D gene (6 bases). The sequenced sample was blood. The TCR comes from a woman younger than 35 in good health. CDR3 coding DNA: TGTGCCAGCAGTGAAAACGTGCTTGCAGGGGATTCACCCCTCCACTTT. Its protein is CASSENVLAGDSPLHF.